This is a list of T cell receptor beta chains from one sample in a study of shared clonotypes between healthy human individuals. Sequenced by immunoSEQ multiplex PCR; TCRdb stores in-frame clones only, minus some. The table has over a million clones, roughly 96% seen once. The sequencing input was naive CD4+ T cells sorted from blood. The receptors originated from a man aged 25 to 40 in good health. Each CDR3 is given with its conserved first and last residue.

V gene	CDR3 protein
TRBV28	CASLPLPASGRLTGELFF
TRBV9	CASSARDRAYNEQFF
TRBV10-3	CAISEWGSNEKLFF
TRBV5-6	CASSPSPGEDIQYF
TRBV27	CASSPGQHYEQYF
TRBV19	CASSPLGTKNIQYF
TRBV7-3	CASSLVGFSNEQFF
TRBV10-3	CAISEGLQNNYEQYF
TRBV18	CASSRDRGGVNQPQHF
TRBV5-6	CASSLGEFSNQPQHF